Listed below are T cell receptor beta chains from one sample, sequenced in a study of blood T cell repertoires in COVID-19. TCRdb's table, derived via immunoSEQ multiplex PCR, lists solely in-frame clones and lacks some. Found here are about 160,000 clones, around 80% of them singletons; the top ten hold under 3%. The sample comprised peripheral blood. The source is a woman in her fifties or sixties with acute or convalescent COVID-19. Both conserved end residues are part of each CDR3. D genes are given only for firm matches. Only part of the rows carry a size: once, few, many, or a class if the clone is expanded.

V	D	J	size	DNA	CDR3
TRBV6-5	TRBD1	TRBJ1-4	-	TGTGCCAGCAGCCAGACAGGGGGCGATGAAAAACTGTTTTTT	CASSQTGGDEKLFF
TRBV28	TRBD2	TRBJ2-1	-	TGTGCCAGCATCACCACCCCGGGACTAGCGGGGGACAATGAGCAGTTCTTC	CASITTPGLAGDNEQFF
TRBV29-1	TRBD1	TRBJ1-1	-	TGCAGCGTTAGGACAGGATTTGACACTGAAGCTTTCTTT	CSVRTGFDTEAFF
TRBV5-1	TRBD2	TRBJ2-1	-	TGCGCCAGCAGCGTTAGCGGGGGGGCCGCCAATGAGCAGTTCTTC	CASSVSGGAANEQFF
TRBV19	TRBD1	TRBJ1-2	once	TGTGCCAGTAGTGCCCGGGACAGGGGCTCCACCACCTTC	CASSARDRGSTTF
TRBV6-2/TRBV6-3	TRBD1	TRBJ2-3	-	TGTGCCAGCAGTTACCTGGACAGGGGACAATCAGATACGCAGTATTTT	CASSYLDRGQSDTQYF
TRBV4-1	TRBD1	TRBJ1-4	-	TGCGCCAGCAGCCAAGATGATCCCAGGACAGGGTTTGCAACTAATGAAAAACTGTTTTTT	CASSQDDPRTGFATNEKLFF
TRBV11-2	TRBD1	TRBJ1-2	few	TGTGCCAGCAGCCCAGGGACAGGAGCCTATGGCTACACCTTC	CASSPGTGAYGYTF
TRBV5-6	-	TRBJ2-5	once	TGTGCCAGCAGCAAAGCCCCGAAAGAGACCCAGTACTTC	CASSKAPKETQYF
TRBV5-4	TRBD2	TRBJ2-5	-	TGTGCCAGCAGCAACGGGGGGGCCGGCGTGACCCAGTACTTC	CASSNGGAGVTQYF
TRBV5-5	TRBD1	TRBJ1-6	-	TGTGCCAGCAGCTTGAACAGGGGGCTATCACCCCTCCACTTT	CASSLNRGLSPLHF
TRBV7-2	-	TRBJ1-5	-	TGTGCCAGCAGCTTAAAGGGCCGGGACTTTTCAGGTCAGCCCCAGCATTTT	CASSLKGRDFSGQPQHF
TRBV19	-	TRBJ2-5	-	TGTGCCAGTAGTCGGACTATAACCGGAGAGACCCAGTACTTC	CASSRTITGETQYF
TRBV7-8	-	TRBJ2-7	-	TGTGCCAGCAGCAAGGGGGGGAGCAGGTCCTACGAGCAGTACTTC	CASSKGGSRSYEQYF
TRBV19	TRBD1	TRBJ1-5	-	TGTGCCAGTAGTATAGACCCCGGGACAGGGGGCCAGCCCCAGCATTTT	CASSIDPGTGGQPQHF
TRBV9	-	TRBJ2-2	-	TGTGCCAGCAGCGTAGTGGGAGTCAGCACCGGGGAGCTGTTTTTT	CASSVVGVSTGELFF
TRBV11-3	TRBD2	TRBJ2-1	once	TGTGCCAGCAATAAACGGGCCCCATTTTGCGGGGGAGGACGGAACAATGAGCAGTTCTTC	CASNKRAPFCGGGRNNEQFF
TRBV9	TRBD1	TRBJ1-2	-	TGTGCCAGCAGCCCGGGGGACAGGGGTTACTATGGCTACACCTTC	CASSPGDRGYYGYTF
TRBV3-1/TRBV3-2	-	TRBJ2-2	-	TGTGCCAGCAGCCCCCTGTTCGCAGGGCCCACCGGGGAGCTGTTTTTT	CASSPLFAGPTGELFF
TRBV27	-	TRBJ2-1	-	TGTGCCAGCAGTCTCTTAGAACGAAATACGAATGAGCAGTTCTTC	CASSLLERNTNEQFF
TRBV7-6	-	TRBJ1-5	-	TGTGCCAGCAGCCCACGTATATTTGGGGCCAATCAGCCCCAGCATTTT	CASSPRIFGANQPQHF
TRBV28	-	TRBJ1-2	-	TGTGCCAGCAGTTCCGGGACACTTAACTATGGCTACACCTTC	CASSSGTLNYGYTF
TRBV27	-	TRBJ1-6	once	TGTGCCAGCAGTTTATCGCTTAACAGTTATAATTCACCCCTCCACTTT	CASSLSLNSYNSPLHF
TRBV5-1	TRBD1	TRBJ1-1	-	TGCGCCAGCAGCTCACAGGGGGCTGAGAACACTGAAGCTTTCTTT	CASSSQGAENTEAFF
TRBV7-2	TRBD1	TRBJ1-1	-	TGTGCCAGCAGCTTAGCTAACAGGGGGACTGAAGCTTTCTTT	CASSLANRGTEAFF
TRBV11-2	-	TRBJ1-2	-	TGTGCCAGCCGAAATATTAGGTGGGAGAGAAGCTATGGCTACACCTTC	CASRNIRWERSYGYTF
TRBV6-2/TRBV6-3	-	TRBJ2-3	-	TGTGCCAGCAGTTACTCGATTCTAGGCAGCCCGCAGTATTTT	CASSYSILGSPQYF
TRBV3-1/TRBV3-2	-	TRBJ1-1	-	TGTGCCAGCAGCGTCAGTGTCTTACCTGAAGCTTTCTTT	CASSVSVLPEAFF
TRBV6-2/TRBV6-3	TRBD2	TRBJ2-5	-	TGTGCCAGCAGTGATAGCGGGGGGGCCGGAGAGACCCAGTACTTC	CASSDSGGAGETQYF
TRBV3-1/TRBV3-2	TRBD1	TRBJ1-4	-	TGTGCCAGCAGCCCAACGATGGGACAGGGACGGGAAAAACTGTTTTTT	CASSPTMGQGREKLFF
TRBV2	-	TRBJ1-1	-	TGTGCCAGCAGGATAAACAGGAACACTGAAGCTTTCTTT	CASRINRNTEAFF
TRBV3-1/TRBV3-2	TRBD1	TRBJ1-2	-	TGTGCCAGCAGAAAGACAGGGAATCCATATGGCTACACCTTC	CASRKTGNPYGYTF
TRBV2	TRBD2	TRBJ2-7	-	TGTGCCAGCAGTGGAGTTAGCGGGGTGCGGCAGTACTTC	CASSGVSGVRQYF
TRBV6-1	-	TRBJ1-5	once	TGTGCCAGCAGTGAAGCGAACAGGAATCAGCCCCAGCATTTT	CASSEANRNQPQHF
TRBV24-1	TRBD2	TRBJ2-5	-	TGTGCCACCAGTGAAGGGGGTAGCGGGGAACAAGAGACCCAGTACTTC	CATSEGGSGEQETQYF
TRBV11-2	-	TRBJ1-1	-	TGTGCCAGCAGCTTAGCGGGGTACGCGGGTCCGAACACTGAAGCTTTCTTT	CASSLAGYAGPNTEAFF
TRBV15	-	TRBJ1-2	-	TGTGCCATCCAGACTGGTTCACGGAGCGGCTACACCTTC	CAIQTGSRSGYTF
TRBV6-4	TRBD1	TRBJ1-2	-	TGTGCCAGCAGTCCCACAGGGGGCGCGGTGGGCTACACCTTC	CASSPTGGAVGYTF
TRBV2	TRBD1	TRBJ1-1	few	TGTGCCAGCAGCGGACAGGGGAACACTGAAGCTTTCTTT	CASSGQGNTEAFF
TRBV7-3	TRBD1	TRBJ1-2	few	TGTGCCAGCAGCTCGGGACAGGGGTATGGCTACACCTTC	CASSSGQGYGYTF
TRBV5-1	TRBD2	TRBJ2-5	-	TGCGCCAGCAGCTTGGGGGGCACTAGCGGACAAGAGACCCAGTACTTC	CASSLGGTSGQETQYF
TRBV2	TRBD1	TRBJ1-2	-	TGTGCCAGCAGTTTAGGACAGGGGGCGCAGGGTAGTGGCTACACCTTC	CASSLGQGAQGSGYTF
TRBV6-2/TRBV6-3	-	TRBJ1-1	once	TGTGCCAGCAGTCCCTCCAGGGTTAACACTGAAGCTTTCTTT	CASSPSRVNTEAFF
TRBV24-1	-	TRBJ1-2	-	TGTGCCACCAGTGATTCGGGGGTCGGTGGCTACACCTTC	CATSDSGVGGYTF
TRBV4-3	TRBD1	TRBJ1-1	-	TGCGCCAGCAGCCTGGGACAGGGGTTAACTGAAGCTTTCTTT	CASSLGQGLTEAFF
TRBV24-1	-	TRBJ1-1	-	TGTGCCACCATTAGACTTGGGAACACTGAAGCTTTCTTT	CATIRLGNTEAFF
TRBV3-1/TRBV3-2	TRBD2	TRBJ2-3	few	TGTGCCAGCACCTTAGCGGGGGGGCCAGATACGCAGTATTTT	CASTLAGGPDTQYF
TRBV24-1	TRBD1	TRBJ2-1	once	TGTGCCACCAGTGATGGGACAGGTAGCTCCTACAATGAGCAGTTCTTC	CATSDGTGSSYNEQFF
TRBV18	-	TRBJ2-1	-	TGTGCCAGCTCACCAGGGACACGCACCTACAATGAGCAGTTCTTC	CASSPGTRTYNEQFF
TRBV27	TRBD2	TRBJ2-7	-	TGTGCCAGCAGGCCGGGGACTAGCGGGCGCAACCCCTACGAGCAGTACTTC	CASRPGTSGRNPYEQYF
TRBV10-3	TRBD2	TRBJ2-1	-	TGTGCCATCAGTGAGTTGGTAGCGGGGGTAAATGAGCAGTTCTTC	CAISELVAGVNEQFF
TRBV5-6	TRBD1	TRBJ1-5	once	TGTGCCAGCAGCTTAGGGGACAGGGCCGGCAATCAGCCCCAGCATTTT	CASSLGDRAGNQPQHF
TRBV19	TRBD1	TRBJ1-5	-	TGTGCCAGTAGTATGGGACAGGGAGTACAGCCCCAGCATTTT	CASSMGQGVQPQHF
TRBV3-1/TRBV3-2	-	TRBJ1-2	once	TGTGCCAGCAGCCTCCGGGACACCCTTTTGTATGGCTACACCTTC	CASSLRDTLLYGYTF
TRBV7-3	TRBD2	TRBJ2-3	-	TGTGCCAGCAGCTTAGGGGGAGGGTCGGTGGATACGCAGTATTTT	CASSLGGGSVDTQYF
TRBV28	-	TRBJ2-5	-	TGTGCCAGCAGTTTATATCCGGGGATGGAGACCCAGTACTTC	CASSLYPGMETQYF
TRBV10-3	TRBD1	TRBJ1-2	-	TGTGCCATCAGTTTCCCTACAGGGGGAAACTATGGCTACACCTTC	CAISFPTGGNYGYTF
TRBV6-4	TRBD1	TRBJ1-5	-	TGTGCCAGCAGCCGGGACAGGGGGAGCAATCAGCCCCAGCATTTT	CASSRDRGSNQPQHF
TRBV7-2	TRBD1	TRBJ1-2	-	TGTGCCAGCAGCCCAGGGACAGGGCTAAAGGGTGGCTACACCTTC	CASSPGTGLKGGYTF
TRBV30	-	TRBJ2-6	-	TGTGCCTGGAGGAAGCCCGGGGGACGTGGGGCCAACGTCCTGACTTTC	CAWRKPGGRGANVLTF